This TCR beta chain comes out of a study of blood T cell repertoires in COVID-19. On the study more broadly: The samples span acute and convalescent COVID-19 from the United States, Italy and Spain.

TCRdb's table, derived via immunoSEQ multiplex PCR, lists solely in-frame clones and lacks some. The sample consists of around 140,000 clones, around 86% of them appearing once. Those enrolled, adults aged about 18 to 89 years, came from about two dozen US areas. The origin of this receptor is a man aged 60-69 years who had recovered from COVID-19. Sequenced: PBMCs or T cells enriched from blood (not recorded which).

The DNA of the CDR3 is TGTGCCAGCTCAACGACAGAAAACACTGAAGCTTTCTTT. It codes for CASSTTENTEAFF. The chain joins TRBV18 to TRBJ1-1; a possible D gene is TRBD1 (5 bases). This CDR3 contains 13 residues. The germline gives CDR1 KGHSH, CDR2 LQKENI. V was clipped by 5 bases and J by 2 bases, with 9 bases between them.